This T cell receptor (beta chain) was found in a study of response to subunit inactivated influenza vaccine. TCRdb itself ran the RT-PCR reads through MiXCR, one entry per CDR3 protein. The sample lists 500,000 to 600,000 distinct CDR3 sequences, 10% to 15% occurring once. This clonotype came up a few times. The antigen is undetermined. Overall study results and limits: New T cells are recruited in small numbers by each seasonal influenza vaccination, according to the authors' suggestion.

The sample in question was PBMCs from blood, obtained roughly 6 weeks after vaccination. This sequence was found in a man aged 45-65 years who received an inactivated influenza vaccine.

The CDR3 region is CASSPYLGDSHTDTQYF. The CDR3 nucleotides are TGCGCCAGCAGCCCCTATCTTGGGGACTCGCACACAGATACGCAGTATTTT. The chain employs TRBV5-1 and TRBJ2-3, with a tentative D call TRBD2 (6 bases). Germline V gene lookup returns CDR1 SGHRS and CDR2 YFSETQ. The CDR3 runs to 17 residues. The germline V and J ends were trimmed by 4 bases and 2 bases, with 20 bases remaining between them.